This TCR beta chain was observed in a study of T cells in Graves' hyperthyroidism and ophthalmopathy. Amplification of TCR beta CDR3 regions was performed using RNA transcripts as template. During a first-round RT-PCR of the TCR CDR3, the HTBI primer set was used. One entry per CDR3 protein results from TCRdb running MiXCR on the multiplex PCR reads. The table lists about 350,000 distinct CDR3 sequences, about a sixth of them singletons, with around a third in the top ten. CDR1 and CDR2 from the germline V gene are SQVTM and ANQGSEA. This CDR3 contains 10 residues. V lost 5 bases, J lost 9 bases, and 8 bases lay in between. This clonotype was seen at least ten times.

The chain carries TRBV29-1 and TRBJ2-1; D call uncertain. This clonotype was obtained from a woman in her twenties or thirties with Graves' hyperthyroidism that later progressed to Graves' ophthalmopathy. Sequencing was carried out using blood. CDR3 coding DNA: TGCAGCGTTAAAGGTAGTGAGCAGTTCTTC. This codes for CSVKGSEQFF.